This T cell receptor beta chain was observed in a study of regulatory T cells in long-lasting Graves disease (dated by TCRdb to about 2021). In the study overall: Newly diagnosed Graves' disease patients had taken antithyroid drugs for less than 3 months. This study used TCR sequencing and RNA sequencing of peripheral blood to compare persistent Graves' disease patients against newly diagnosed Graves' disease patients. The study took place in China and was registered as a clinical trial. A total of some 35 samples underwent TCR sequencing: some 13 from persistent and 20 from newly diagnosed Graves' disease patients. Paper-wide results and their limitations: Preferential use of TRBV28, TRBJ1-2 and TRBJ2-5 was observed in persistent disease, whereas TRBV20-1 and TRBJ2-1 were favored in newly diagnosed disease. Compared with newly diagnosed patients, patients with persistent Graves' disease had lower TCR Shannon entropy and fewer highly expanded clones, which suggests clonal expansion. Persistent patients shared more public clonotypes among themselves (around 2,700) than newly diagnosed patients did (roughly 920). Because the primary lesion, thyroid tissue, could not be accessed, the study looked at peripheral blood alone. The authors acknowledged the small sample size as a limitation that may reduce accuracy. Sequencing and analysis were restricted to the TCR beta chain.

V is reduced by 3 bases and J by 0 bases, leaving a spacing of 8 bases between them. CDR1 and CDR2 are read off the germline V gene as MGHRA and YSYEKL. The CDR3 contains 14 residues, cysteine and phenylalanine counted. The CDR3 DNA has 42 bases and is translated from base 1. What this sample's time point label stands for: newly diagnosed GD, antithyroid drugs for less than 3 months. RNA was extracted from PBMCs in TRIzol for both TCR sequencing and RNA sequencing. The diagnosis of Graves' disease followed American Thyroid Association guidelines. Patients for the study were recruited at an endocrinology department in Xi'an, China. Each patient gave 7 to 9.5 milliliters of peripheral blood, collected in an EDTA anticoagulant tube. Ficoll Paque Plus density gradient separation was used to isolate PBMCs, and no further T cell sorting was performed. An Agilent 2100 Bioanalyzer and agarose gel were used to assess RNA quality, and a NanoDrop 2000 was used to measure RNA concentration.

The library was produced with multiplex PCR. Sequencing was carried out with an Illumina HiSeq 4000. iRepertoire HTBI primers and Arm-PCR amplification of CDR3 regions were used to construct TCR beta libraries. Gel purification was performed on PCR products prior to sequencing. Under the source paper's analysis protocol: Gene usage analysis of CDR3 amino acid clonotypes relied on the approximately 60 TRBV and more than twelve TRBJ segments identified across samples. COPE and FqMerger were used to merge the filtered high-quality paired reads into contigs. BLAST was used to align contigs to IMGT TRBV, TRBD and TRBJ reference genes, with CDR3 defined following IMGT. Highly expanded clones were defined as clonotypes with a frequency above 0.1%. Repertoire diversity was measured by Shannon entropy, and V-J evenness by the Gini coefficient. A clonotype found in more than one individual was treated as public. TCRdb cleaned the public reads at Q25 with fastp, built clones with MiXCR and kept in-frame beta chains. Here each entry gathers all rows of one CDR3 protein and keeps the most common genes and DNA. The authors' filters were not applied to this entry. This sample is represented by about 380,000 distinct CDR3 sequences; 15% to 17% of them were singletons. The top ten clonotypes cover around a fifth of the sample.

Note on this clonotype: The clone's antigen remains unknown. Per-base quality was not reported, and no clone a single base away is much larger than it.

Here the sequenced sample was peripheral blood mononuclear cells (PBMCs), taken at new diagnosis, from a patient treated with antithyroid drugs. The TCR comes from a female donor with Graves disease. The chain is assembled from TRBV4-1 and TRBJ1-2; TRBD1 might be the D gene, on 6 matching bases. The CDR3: CASSHQGSNYGYTF. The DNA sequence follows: TGCGCCAGCAGCCACCAGGGGTCTAACTATGGCTACACCTTC.